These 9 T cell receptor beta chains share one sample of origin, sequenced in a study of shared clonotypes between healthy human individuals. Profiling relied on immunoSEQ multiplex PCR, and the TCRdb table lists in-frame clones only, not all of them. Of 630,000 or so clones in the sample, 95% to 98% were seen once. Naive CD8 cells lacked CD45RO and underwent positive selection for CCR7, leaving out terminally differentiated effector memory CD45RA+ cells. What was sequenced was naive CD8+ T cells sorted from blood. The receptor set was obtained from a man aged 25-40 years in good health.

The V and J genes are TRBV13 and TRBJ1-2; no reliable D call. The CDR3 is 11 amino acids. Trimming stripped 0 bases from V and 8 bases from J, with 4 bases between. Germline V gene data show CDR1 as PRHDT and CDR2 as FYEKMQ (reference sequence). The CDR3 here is CASSLGGGYTF. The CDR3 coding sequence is TGTGCCAGCAGCTTAGGGGGCGGCTACACCTTC.

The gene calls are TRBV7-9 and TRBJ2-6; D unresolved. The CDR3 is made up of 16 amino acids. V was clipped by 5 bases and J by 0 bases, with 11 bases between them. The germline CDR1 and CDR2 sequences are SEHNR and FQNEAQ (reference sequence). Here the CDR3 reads CASSGADHSGANVLTF. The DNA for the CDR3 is TGTGCCAGCAGCGGTGCCGATCACTCTGGGGCCAACGTCCTGACTTTC.

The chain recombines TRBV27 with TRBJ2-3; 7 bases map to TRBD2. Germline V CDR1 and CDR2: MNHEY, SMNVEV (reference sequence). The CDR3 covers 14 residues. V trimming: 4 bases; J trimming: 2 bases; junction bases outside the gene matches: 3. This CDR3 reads CASSSAGVTDTQYF. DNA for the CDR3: TGTGCCAGCAGTTCCGCGGGAGTCACAGATACGCAGTATTTT.

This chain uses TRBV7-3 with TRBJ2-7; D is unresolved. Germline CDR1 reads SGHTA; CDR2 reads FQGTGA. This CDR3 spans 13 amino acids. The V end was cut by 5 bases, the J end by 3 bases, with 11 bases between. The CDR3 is CASSPGFDYEQYF. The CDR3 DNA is TGTGCCAGCAGCCCGGGTTTCGACTACGAGCAGTACTTC.

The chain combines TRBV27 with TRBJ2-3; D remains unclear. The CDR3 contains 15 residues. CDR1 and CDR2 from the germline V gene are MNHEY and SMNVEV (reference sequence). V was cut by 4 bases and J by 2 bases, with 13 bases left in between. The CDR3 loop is CASSSRVGFTDTQYF. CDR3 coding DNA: TGTGCCAGCAGTTCACGGGTCGGCTTCACAGATACGCAGTATTTT.

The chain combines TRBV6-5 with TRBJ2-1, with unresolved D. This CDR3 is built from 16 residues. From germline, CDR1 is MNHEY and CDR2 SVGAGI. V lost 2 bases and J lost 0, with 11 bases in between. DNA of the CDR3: TGTGCCAGCAGTTACGGTTGGCTTAGCTCCTACAATGAGCAGTTCTTC. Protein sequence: CASSYGWLSSYNEQFF.

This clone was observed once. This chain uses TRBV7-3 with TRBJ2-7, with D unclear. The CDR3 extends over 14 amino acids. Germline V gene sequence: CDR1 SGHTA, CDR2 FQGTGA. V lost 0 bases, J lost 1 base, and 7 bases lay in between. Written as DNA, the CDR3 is TGTGCCAGCAGCTTAACGTGGGGTTCCTACGAGCAGTACTTC. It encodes CASSLTWGSYEQYF.

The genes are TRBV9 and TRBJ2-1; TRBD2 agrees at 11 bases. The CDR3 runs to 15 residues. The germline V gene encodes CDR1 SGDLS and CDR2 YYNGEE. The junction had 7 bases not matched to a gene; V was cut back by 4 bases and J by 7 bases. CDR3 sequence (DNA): TGTGCCAGCAGCCCCCCGACTAGCGGGACGAATGAGCAGTTCTTC. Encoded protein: CASSPPTSGTNEQFF.

In DNA, the CDR3 is TGTGCCAGTAGTATCTCGACAAGGGCATACGGCTACACCTTC. Its protein is CASSISTRAYGYTF. V and J are TRBV19 and TRBJ1-2; no reliable D call. Trimming took 3 bases from V and 8 from J, leaving 16 bases between them. The germline V gene encodes CDR1 LNHDA and CDR2 SQIVND (reference sequence). This CDR3 has 14 residues.